This T cell receptor beta chain came from a study of T-cell memory formation after mild COVID-19. About this clonotype itself: What it binds is unknown.

Unmatched junction bases numbered 13, after V lost 1 base and J lost 4 bases. The CDR3 consists of 17 residues. CDR1 is SGHVS and CDR2 is FQNEAQ in the germline V gene. Overall study results and limits: SARS-CoV-2 specificity of second-wave clones peaking day 37 was unconfirmed. CD4+ contracting clones were found mainly in CM and EM, and CD8+ ones in EMRA.

One entry per CDR3 protein results from TCRdb running MiXCR on the 5' RACE reads. The table records about 390,000 distinct CDR3 sequences, under 25% of them present only once. The clonotype was recovered from an adult woman who had mild COVID-19 (a few samples of this study predate the infection). Cell type and time point are not known. The sequenced sample consisted of PBMCs or a T cell subset sorted from them (not recorded which). This sequence joins TRBV7-8 and TRBJ2-7, with 7 positions matching TRBD1. The CDR3: CASSLGQGVISVYEQYF. The DNA for the CDR3 is TGTGCCAGCAGCTTAGGGCAGGGGGTCATTAGCGTATACGAGCAGTACTTC.